This is a list of T cell receptor beta chains from one sample in a study of cytomegalovirus exposure and HLA in healthy donors. The data were produced by immunoSEQ multiplex PCR, yet TCRdb's version contains in-frame clones alone and is incomplete. Of roughly 100,000 clones in the sample, 76% were seen once. Material: PBMCs. The receptors here all came from a young woman in good health and CMV-seropositive. The CDR3 runs from the conserved cysteine through the conserved F or W. For some rows the clone size is stated as once, few or many, or as a class when expanded; others skip it.

V	length	size	J	CDR3
TRBV29-1	15	-	TRBJ1-4	CSVSPTGATNEKLFF
TRBV5-1	11	-	TRBJ1-3	CASHGGNTIYF
TRBV7-9	13	few	TRBJ2-3	CASSPPEDNFRYF
TRBV28	15	-	TRBJ1-5	CATHIAGYGNQPQHF
TRBV5-8	14	-	TRBJ1-2	CASSRDRGFYGYTF
TRBV7-3	15	-	TRBJ2-3	CASSLGGRMTDTQYF
TRBV4-3	14	-	TRBJ2-7	CASSLAGSHYEQYF
TRBV27	14	-	TRBJ2-1	CASSPSGRNNEQFF
TRBV30	18	-	TRBJ2-2	CAWTRLRAGVVGTGELFF
TRBV2	13	-	TRBJ2-4	CASSYRTKNIQYF
TRBV5-1	16	-	TRBJ1-2	CASSLVRTGLYYGYTF
TRBV18	15	-	TRBJ2-7	CASSPLQGTSYEQYF
TRBV19	17	few	TRBJ2-1	CASTQATSGGPYNEQFF
TRBV5-1	16	-	TRBJ1-1	CASSLMGQGANTEAFF
TRBV14	15	-	TRBJ2-1	CASSPSTGPYNEQFF
TRBV10-2	14	-	TRBJ2-2	CASSMRVGVGELFF
TRBV7-6	15	-	TRBJ1-1	CASSSRPTANTEAFF
TRBV15	16	-	TRBJ2-1	CATSISPPGLANEQFF
TRBV4-1	15	-	TRBJ2-1	CASSQAPGGRNEQFF
TRBV7-2	13	-	TRBJ2-7	CASSHGQPLEQYF
TRBV6-5	14	-	TRBJ1-1	CASSYIGGSGEASF
TRBV18	15	-	TRBJ2-5	CASSPDRTGQETQYF
TRBV9	14	-	TRBJ2-3	CASSVGQGTDTQYF
TRBV10-3	16	once	TRBJ2-7	CAISPVLAGGPSEQYF
TRBV15	14	few	TRBJ2-3	CATSRGRIPDTQYF
TRBV30	16	-	TRBJ2-1	CAWSASNLRGSSEQFF
TRBV7-8	19	-	TRBJ1-3	CASSLKPPTGVFSGNTIYF
TRBV5-1	16	-	TRBJ2-3	CASSLGLAVYTDTQYF
TRBV27	13	-	TRBJ2-7	CASSFAGHYEQYF
TRBV5-6	14	-	TRBJ2-4	CASSDRQIPNIQYF
TRBV6-4	13	once	TRBJ1-1	CASSAQRNTEAFF
TRBV6-6	15	-	TRBJ2-7	CASSSPTGSSYEQYF
TRBV29-1	14	-	TRBJ1-3	CSVVEGRSGNTIYF
TRBV30	16	few	TRBJ1-1	CAWRALWGQGNTEAFF
TRBV7-2	13	-	TRBJ2-1	CASSLAGGREEFF
TRBV2	11	-	TRBJ2-2	CASQGPGELFF
TRBV10-1	14	-	TRBJ2-1	CASSESRGYSEQFF
TRBV30	13	-	TRBJ2-3	CAWSAQGRDTQYF
TRBV10-3	13	-	TRBJ2-1	CAITSGEPNEQFF
TRBV19	16	-	TRBJ1-5	CASSPRGRGSNQPQHF
TRBV28	15	-	TRBJ2-7	CASSHSGGYYYEQYF
TRBV28	12	few	TRBJ2-1	CAIGLANNEQFF
TRBV10-3	13	few	TRBJ2-7	CAISPGALYEQYF
TRBV14	19	few	TRBJ2-7	CASSPTWDRGRYLTYEQYF
TRBV21-1	21	-	TRBJ2-5	CASSKAHNPSTGAVFQETQYF
TRBV2	18	-	TRBJ2-2	CASSDSQLAGPPKGELFF
TRBV7-9	15	-	TRBJ2-1	CASRVAGGLYNEQFF
TRBV13	16	few	TRBJ2-5	CASRFESGGAGETQYF
TRBV2	10	-	TRBJ1-4	CAYRGRKLFF
TRBV7-3	13	-	TRBJ2-3	CASSSGGEDTQYF
TRBV18	12	-	TRBJ2-1	CASSLAGNEQFF
TRBV13	14	-	TRBJ1-4	CASSFFGGNEKLFF
TRBV2	14	-	TRBJ2-5	CASRENTYQETQYF
TRBV9	13	-	TRBJ2-1	CASSLAGYNEQFF